The rows below give T cell receptor beta chains drawn from one sample of a study of blood T cells in healthy people across ages. TCRdb used MiXCR to reprocess the 5' RACE reads, holding one entry per CDR3 protein. The profile shows 600,000 to 850,000 distinct CDR3 sequences, roughly 47% of them singletons. The specimen sequenced was blood. These receptors all come from a woman aged 55-70 years in good health. CDR3s include the opening cysteine and the closing phenylalanine or tryptophan. D genes are given only for firm matches. Size is stated for part of the rows, as once, few or many counts, or as a class when the clone is expanded.

D gene	V gene	J gene	clone size	CDR3 protein	CDR3 DNA
NA	TRBV6-5	TRBJ2-5	few	CASRERGVKTQYF	TGTGCCAGCAGGGAGAGGGGGGTAAAGACCCAGTACTTC
NA	TRBV3-1	TRBJ1-2	many	CASSQGGYGYTF	TGCGCCAGCAGCCAAGGGGGATATGGCTACACCTTC
NA	TRBV2	TRBJ2-1	many	CASSLQGDEQFF	TGTGCCAGCAGCCTACAGGGCGATGAGCAGTTCTTC
TRBD2	TRBV20-1	TRBJ2-5	many	CSGLAGAQETQYF	TGCAGTGGACTAGCGGGGGCGCAAGAGACCCAGTACTTC
NA	TRBV3-1	TRBJ2-5	NA	CASSQAGPLAETQYF	TGTGCCAGCAGCCAAGCGGGACCCTTGGCAGAGACCCAGTACTTC
TRBD2	TRBV5-6	TRBJ2-1	NA	CASSPPGLAGPTTNEQFF	TGTGCCAGCAGCCCGCCGGGACTAGCGGGTCCCACGACCAATGAGCAGTTCTTC
TRBD1	TRBV7-3	TRBJ1-6	few	CASGGTGDSPLHF	TGTGCCAGCGGCGGGACAGGGGATTCACCCCTCCACTTT
NA	TRBV6-5	TRBJ2-5	few	CASSRGVIETQYF	TGTGCCAGCAGTCGAGGGGTTATTGAGACCCAGTACTTC
NA	TRBV7-7	TRBJ1-1	NA	CASSWNRDRRESQEAFF	TGTGCTAGCAGCTGGAACCGGGACCGACGGGAATCCCAGGAAGCTTTCTTT
TRBD2	TRBV20-1	TRBJ2-7	NA	CSAGGAVDNEQYF	TGCAGTGCCGGGGGGGCGGTGGACAATGAGCAGTACTTC
NA	TRBV12-3/TRBV12-4	TRBJ1-5	NA	CASSATASNQPQHF	TGTGCCAGCAGCGCTACGGCCAGCAATCAGCCCCAGCATTTT
NA	TRBV20-1	TRBJ2-3	NA	CSARGQIRTDTQYF	TGCAGTGCTAGGGGGCAGATCCGCACAGATACGCAGTATTTT
NA	TRBV9	TRBJ2-4	few	CASSVGGGALKNIQYF	TGTGCCAGCAGCGTAGGCGGAGGAGCTTTAAAAAACATTCAGTACTTC
NA	TRBV20-1	TRBJ2-3	NA	CSAPLTGSTDTQYF	TGCAGTGCCCCTCTCACGGGGTCCACAGATACGCAGTATTTT
TRBD2	TRBV28	TRBJ2-3	NA	CASSSGLAGRDTQYF	TGTGCCAGCAGCTCAGGACTAGCGGGGAGGGATACGCAGTATTTT
TRBD2	TRBV13	TRBJ2-1	NA	CASSGRTSGGYSSSYNEQFF	TGTGCCAGCAGCGGAAGGACTAGCGGGGGGTATTCTAGCTCCTACAATGAGCAGTTCTTC
NA	TRBV21-1	TRBJ2-2	many	CASSEWTGDTGELFF	TGTGCCAGCAGCGAGTGGACAGGGGACACCGGGGAGCTGTTTTTT
NA	TRBV7-2	TRBJ2-7	once	CASSTHSGANYEQYF	TGTGCCAGCAGCACCCATAGCGGAGCCAACTACGAGCAGTACTTC
NA	TRBV20-1	TRBJ2-7	once	CSARARDSPYEQYF	TGCAGTGCTAGAGCCAGGGATAGTCCCTACGAGCAGTACTTC
TRBD2	TRBV10-3	TRBJ2-3	NA	CAIGTTSTDTQYF	TGTGCCATCGGGACTACTAGCACAGATACGCAGTATTTT
TRBD2	TRBV7-8	TRBJ2-5	NA	CASSLESGLEETQYF	TGTGCCAGCAGCTTAGAAAGCGGACTAGAGGAGACCCAGTACTTC
NA	TRBV11-1	TRBJ2-3	many	CASSSRQNTDTQYF	TGTGCCAGCAGTTCCCGACAGAACACAGATACGCAGTATTTT
NA	TRBV28	TRBJ1-3	NA	CASENSESAGNTIYF	TGTGCCAGCGAGAACTCCGAAAGCGCTGGAAACACCATATATTTT
TRBD1	TRBV4-2	TRBJ2-5	NA	CASSRQGVPLYGQYF	TGTGCCAGCAGCCGACAGGGGGTCCCCCTCTACGGGCAGTACTTC
TRBD2	TRBV11-2	TRBJ2-7	NA	CASSLIAGGNNEQYF	TGTGCCAGCAGCTTAATAGCGGGAGGGAACAATGAGCAGTACTTC
NA	TRBV29-1	TRBJ2-1	once	CCVESSERSSYNEQFF	TGCTGCGTTGAATCTAGCGAACGTTCCTCCTACAATGAGCAGTTCTTC
NA	TRBV5-1	TRBJ1-1	NA	CASSGPGQNTEAFF	TGCGCCAGCAGCGGACCGGGACAGAACACTGAAGCTTTCTTT
TRBD1	TRBV25-1	TRBJ1-5	NA	CASSESRGTGVNQPQHF	TGTGCCAGCAGTGAATCTCGGGGGACAGGAGTTAATCAGCCCCAGCATTTT
NA	TRBV5-1	TRBJ2-1	NA	CASSVKSGAWKEQFF	TGCGCCAGCAGCGTGAAGAGCGGAGCGTGGAAGGAGCAGTTCTTC
TRBD2	TRBV12-3/TRBV12-4	TRBJ2-2	NA	CASSLAGLRGGELFF	TGTGCCAGCAGTTTAGCGGGACTACGGGGCGGGGAGCTGTTTTTT
NA	TRBV5-1	TRBJ1-1	few	CASSFLVDSADTEAFF	TGCGCCAGCAGCTTCTTAGTAGACAGTGCGGACACTGAAGCTTTCTTT
TRBD2	TRBV6-5	TRBJ2-1	few	CASSYTGGGGEQFF	TGTGCCAGCAGTTACACGGGAGGAGGCGGTGAGCAGTTCTTC
NA	TRBV20-1	TRBJ2-4	NA	CSARPTTVEYIQYF	TGCAGTGCTAGACCTACGACAGTAGAATACATTCAGTACTTC
TRBD2	TRBV3-1	TRBJ2-1	many	CASSLAGWDNEQFF	TGTGCCAGCAGCCTAGCGGGATGGGACAATGAGCAGTTCTTC
NA	TRBV6-2/TRBV6-3	TRBJ2-7	NA	CASSDYSGPGRNEQYF	TGTGCCAGCAGCGATTACTCGGGTCCAGGACGGAATGAGCAGTACTTC
NA	TRBV12-3/TRBV12-4	TRBJ2-5	NA	CASRVGGTLQETQYF	TGTGCCAGCAGGGTGGGCGGGACACTCCAAGAGACCCAGTACTTC
NA	TRBV2	TRBJ1-2	NA	CASSVGADGYTF	TGTGCCAGCAGTGTAGGGGCAGATGGCTACACCTTC